This is a list of T cell receptor beta chains from one sample in a study of metastatic and nonmetastatic thyroid tumors. TCRdb reanalyzed the PCR reads via MiXCR. The table includes approximately 35,000 clones, approximately 40% detected once. Sequenced input: tumor tissue. These TCRs come from a female donor with papillary thyroid cancer or a benign thyroid nodule (not recorded which). Some clones in this sample may be carry-over from other donors' samples. Both conserved end residues are part of each CDR3. The D gene is left open where the match is weak. Part of the rows lack a size; the others show once, few, many or a class for expanded clones.

d_call: TRBD2
v_call: TRBV6-4
j_call: TRBJ2-7
clone_size: NA
cdr3_aa: CASRDSGRARYEQYF
cdr3_nt: TGTGCCAGCAGAGATAGCGGGAGGGCAAGGTACGAGCAGTACTTC

d_call: NA
v_call: TRBV6-1
j_call: TRBJ1-1
clone_size: few
cdr3_aa: CASSANLNTEAFF
cdr3_nt: TGTGCCAGCAGTGCCAATTTGAACACTGAAGCTTTCTTT

d_call: NA
v_call: TRBV30
j_call: TRBJ1-2
clone_size: NA
cdr3_aa: CAWHLGQYGYTF
cdr3_nt: TGTGCCTGGCACCTCGGGCAGTATGGCTACACCTTC

d_call: NA
v_call: TRBV7-3
j_call: TRBJ2-3
clone_size: few
cdr3_aa: CASSSEADTQYF
cdr3_nt: TGTGCCAGCAGCTCTGAGGCAGATACGCAGTATTTT

d_call: TRBD1
v_call: TRBV11-2
j_call: TRBJ2-1
clone_size: NA
cdr3_aa: CASSFGQGAADEQFF
cdr3_nt: TGTGCCAGCAGCTTTGGACAGGGGGCAGCGGATGAGCAGTTCTTC

d_call: NA
v_call: TRBV19
j_call: TRBJ1-6
clone_size: NA
cdr3_aa: CASSISGLKSPLHF
cdr3_nt: TGTGCCAGTAGTATCTCGGGGCTTAAATCACCCCTCCACTTT

d_call: TRBD2
v_call: TRBV5-1
j_call: TRBJ2-2
clone_size: NA
cdr3_aa: CAWWAGTSDTGELFF
cdr3_nt: TGCGCCTGGTGGGCCGGGACTAGCGATACCGGGGAGCTGTTTTTT

d_call: TRBD2
v_call: TRBV20-1
j_call: TRBJ2-3
clone_size: few
cdr3_aa: CSAPSASGDTDTQYF
cdr3_nt: TGCAGTGCCCCTTCGGCTAGCGGGGACACAGATACGCAGTATTTT

d_call: TRBD2
v_call: TRBV6-4
j_call: TRBJ2-1
clone_size: NA
cdr3_aa: CATRRGGGSNEQFF
cdr3_nt: TGTGCCACCCGTAGAGGCGGGGGGTCCAATGAGCAGTTCTTC

d_call: NA
v_call: TRBV11-2
j_call: TRBJ1-1
clone_size: NA
cdr3_aa: CASSPATAETMNTEAFF
cdr3_nt: TGTGCCAGCAGTCCTGCGACGGCAGAAACTATGAACACTGAAGCTTTCTTT

d_call: NA
v_call: TRBV14
j_call: TRBJ1-2
clone_size: NA
cdr3_aa: CASSARGLQGWYGYTF
cdr3_nt: TGTGCCAGCAGCGCCAGGGGCCTTCAGGGGTGGTATGGCTACACCTTC

d_call: TRBD2
v_call: TRBV6-2/TRBV6-3
j_call: TRBJ2-7
clone_size: NA
cdr3_aa: CASSYGLAGVSAPLF
cdr3_nt: TGTGCCAGCAGCTACGGACTAGCGGGAGTTAGTGCTCCCCTCTTC

d_call: NA
v_call: TRBV20-1
j_call: TRBJ1-2
clone_size: NA
cdr3_aa: CSASITEDYGYTF
cdr3_nt: TGCAGTGCTAGTATAACGGAGGACTATGGCTACACCTTC

d_call: NA
v_call: TRBV9
j_call: TRBJ2-3
clone_size: NA
cdr3_aa: CASRRGSGSTDTQYF
cdr3_nt: TGTGCCAGCAGGAGGGGGTCAGGGTCGACAGATACGCAGTATTTT

d_call: NA
v_call: TRBV7-2
j_call: TRBJ2-2
clone_size: NA
cdr3_aa: CASSLAGTGELFF
cdr3_nt: TGTGCCAGCAGCTTAGCGGGCACCGGGGAGCTGTTTTTT

d_call: NA
v_call: TRBV7-3
j_call: TRBJ2-2
clone_size: NA
cdr3_aa: CASSLVRGGLNPGELFF
cdr3_nt: TGTGCCAGCAGCTTAGTTAGGGGCGGACTTAACCCCGGGGAGCTGTTTTTT

d_call: NA
v_call: TRBV20-1
j_call: TRBJ2-7
clone_size: NA
cdr3_aa: CSARGQFYEQYF
cdr3_nt: TGCAGTGCTAGAGGGCAGTTCTACGAGCAGTACTTC

d_call: TRBD1
v_call: TRBV19
j_call: TRBJ1-2
clone_size: NA
cdr3_aa: CASSTPNRGTNYGYTF
cdr3_nt: TGTGCCAGTAGTACTCCTAACAGGGGCACTAACTATGGCTACACCTTC